These 12 T cell receptor beta chains were all obtained from the same sample, sequenced in a study of T cells after yellow fever vaccination. MiXCR, applied by TCRdb to the 5' RACE reads, yields one record per CDR3 protein. In the table there are more than 300,000 distinct CDR3 sequences, 4% to 5.5% of which are singletons. The starting material was PBMCs, obtained 15 days after the yellow fever booster vaccination. The receptors come from a man aged 18 to 30 who received the YFV17D yellow fever vaccine.

In this sample, this clonotype turned up many times. The chain recombines TRBV12-3 or TRBV12-4 with TRBJ2-2; D possibly corresponds to TRBD1 (7 bases). The CDR3 has 16 amino acids. The V end was cut by 6 bases, the J end by 2 bases, with 16 bases between. The CDR3 DNA reads as TGTGCCAGCAGACCTCGCGGGACAGCAAACACCGGGGAGCTGTTTTTT. It specifies CASRPRGTANTGELFF.

This clonotype was detected a few times. The CDR3 reads CASSPLVTGHGYTF. CDR3 in DNA: TGTGCCAGCAGCCCCCTGGTTACAGGGCATGGCTACACCTTC. The chain carries TRBV27 and TRBJ1-2, with D possibly TRBD1 on 6 matching bases. Per germline, CDR1 MNHEY and CDR2 SMNVEV (reference sequence). V lost 6 bases and J lost 6, with 17 bases in between. CDR3 length: 14 amino acids.

This clonotype was seen a handful of times. This chain uses TRBV9 with TRBJ1-1; weak D call: TRBD1 (5 bases). Trimming removed 3 bases from V and 1 base from J, with 10 bases in between. The CDR3 sequence is 14 residues long. Per germline, CDR1 SGDLS and CDR2 YYNGEE. The CDR3 sequence: CASSAGLQNTEAFF. The CDR3 coding sequence is TGTGCCAGCAGCGCGGGACTCCAGAACACTGAAGCTTTCTTT.

This clonotype showed up just a few times. This chain uses TRBV7-8 with TRBJ2-5; possible D gene TRBD2, 6 bases. The CDR3 is 15 residues long. The V gene lost 4 bases and the J gene lost 4 bases, with 16 bases spanning the gap. In germline, CDR1 is SGHVS, CDR2 FQNEAQ. The DNA of the CDR3 is TGTGCCAGCAGCTCCCTGGAGGGGACCGGAGAGACCCAGTACTTC. It codes for CASSSLEGTGETQYF. The full variable domain, with the rest looked up from reference TRBV7-8 and TRBJ2-5, is GAGVSQSPRYKVAKRGQDVALRCDPISGHVSLFWYQQALGQGPEFLTYFQNEAQLDKSGLPSDRFFAERPEGSVSTLKIQRTQQEDSAVYLCASSSLEGTGETQYFGPGTRLLVL.

Written as DNA, the CDR3 is TGTGCCACCAGTGATTTGAGGGGGTTCGGCTACACCTTC. This sequence encodes CATSDLRGFGYTF. This chain joins TRBV24-1 and TRBJ1-2; possibly TRBD1 for D (6 bases). V was cut by 0 bases and J by 8 bases, with 9 bases left in between. The CDR3 spans 13 residues. Looked up from germline, CDR1 is KGHDR and CDR2 is SFDVKD.

This clonotype was observed many times. This chain links TRBV10-3 with TRBJ2-3; D ambiguous. V gave up 2 bases and J gave up 5 bases, with 5 bases separating them. The CDR3 covers 12 residues. Germline CDR1 is ENHRY and CDR2 is SYGVKD. Here the CDR3 reads CAISEPRDTQYF. The CDR3 DNA reads TGTGCCATCAGTGAGCCGAGAGATACGCAGTATTTT.

There are many counts of this clonotype. The V and J genes are TRBV6-2 or TRBV6-3 and TRBJ2-2; a possible D gene is TRBD1 (5 bases). The V end lost 5 bases, the J end lost 1 base, and 8 bases lay between the germline ends. From germline, CDR1 is MNHEY and CDR2 SVGEGT. The CDR3 covers 14 residues. The DNA for the CDR3 is TGTGCCAGCAGTAAAGGACAGAACACCGGGGAGCTGTTTTTT. Its protein product is CASSKGQNTGELFF.

There are a few counts of this clonotype. V is TRBV5-1 and J is TRBJ2-5, with D unresolved. The V gene's germline CDR1 is SGHRS and CDR2 YFSETQ. This CDR3 has 15 amino acids. V was pared by 0 bases and J by 1 base, with 10 bases between. Here the CDR3 DNA reads TGCGCCAGCAGCTTGGTTGTTGGCACCCAAGAGACCCAGTACTTC. The encoded protein is CASSLVVGTQETQYF.

This clonotype came up a few times. This chain connects TRBV4-1 to TRBJ2-5, with D possibly being TRBD2 (5 bases). CDR1 and CDR2 (germline): MGHRA, YSYEKL. The CDR3 extends over 12 amino acids. With 0 bases removed from V and 13 bases from J, the gap between germline ends came to 12 bases. CDR3 sequence (DNA): TGCGCCAGCAGCCAAGAGGCCCGGGAACGGTACTTC. Protein product: CASSQEARERYF.

This clonotype was found a few times. The CDR3 loop reads CASSLRVGNEQFF. CDR3 in DNA: TGTGCCAGCAGTCTCAGGGTAGGAAATGAGCAGTTCTTC. This chain connects TRBV2 to TRBJ2-1, with D tentatively TRBD1 (5 bases). Germline V gene lookup returns CDR1 SNHLY and CDR2 FYNNEI. Trimming cost V 5 bases and J 7 bases, with 12 bases left between them. The CDR3 loop spans 13 amino acids.

This clonotype has a count of ten or more. CDR3 nucleotide sequence: TGTGCCAGCAGTTACTCACCGACAGGGGGCTTCGGGGAGCTGTTTTTT. Its translation: CASSYSPTGGFGELFF. The chain carries TRBV6-5 and TRBJ2-2; 10 positions agree with TRBD1. With 0 bases clipped from V and 7 bases from J, the junction kept 5 bases outside the gene matches. The CDR3 is 16 residues long. Germline V gives CDR1 MNHEY, CDR2 SVGAGI.

The chain carries TRBV20-1 and TRBJ2-3; 14 nucleotides align to TRBD2. The germline CDR1 and CDR2 sequences are DFQATT and SNEGSKA (reference sequence). Trimming removed 6 bases from V and 0 bases from J; junction bases left unmatched: 5. There are 16 residues in the CDR3. Written as DNA, the CDR3 is TGCAGTGCGGGACTAGCGGGGGTGTTTAGCACAGATACGCAGTATTTT. This sequence encodes CSAGLAGVFSTDTQYF.